This T cell receptor beta chain was sequenced in a study of T-cell reconstitution after alpha-beta-depleted transplantation in children. Preparation of the TCRbeta library involved a method that used unique molecular identifiers. TCRdb re-derived calls from the PCR reads in MiXCR, one entry per CDR3 protein. The data hold 150,000 to 250,000 distinct CDR3 sequences, with roughly 6.3% observed a single time. Germline lookup yields CDR1 MNHNS and CDR2 SASEGT. CDR3 length equals 16 residues. The V end was cut by 5 bases, the J end by 3 bases, with 14 bases between. This clonotype was found many times. The sequencing here drew on PBMCs, taken before TCRalphabeta/CD19-depleted stem cell transplant. The V call is TRBV6-1, the J call TRBJ2-6; TRBD1 might be the D (5 bases). The origin of this receptor is a girl in the first two years of life with combined immunodeficiency, due to receive a stem cell transplant. The CDR3: CASSQGVERGANVLTF. The CDR3 bases are TGTGCCAGCAGTCAGGGCGTTGAACGTGGGGCCAACGTCCTGACTTTC.